This TCR beta chain was retrieved from a study of immune characterization of retroperitoneal liposarcoma. TCRdb recomputed calls from the PCR reads with MiXCR, one row per CDR3 protein. The repertoire holds fewer than 9,500 distinct CDR3 sequences, with around 40% as singletons. Unmatched junction bases numbered 4, after V lost 5 bases and J lost 5 bases. This CDR3 is 14 amino acids long. Germline assignment: CDR1 SGHVS and CDR2 FQNEAQ. This clonotype turned up a few times. This chain connects TRBV7-8 to TRBJ2-5; TRBD2 matches 11 bases. The sequencing sample was made of tumor tissue. This clonotype was sampled from a male donor with retroperitoneal liposarcoma. The CDR3 here is CASSASGGLETQYF. CDR3 nucleotide sequence: TGTGCCAGCAGCGCTAGCGGGGGGCTTGAGACCCAGTACTTC.